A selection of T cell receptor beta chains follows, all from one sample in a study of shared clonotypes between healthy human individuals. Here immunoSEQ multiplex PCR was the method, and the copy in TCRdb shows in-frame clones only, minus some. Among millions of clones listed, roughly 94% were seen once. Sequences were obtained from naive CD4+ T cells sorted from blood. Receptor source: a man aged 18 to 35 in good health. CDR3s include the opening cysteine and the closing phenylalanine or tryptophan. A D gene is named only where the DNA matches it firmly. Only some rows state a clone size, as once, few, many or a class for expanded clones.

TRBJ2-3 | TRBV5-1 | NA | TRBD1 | CASSWTGQGADTQYF | TGCGCCAGCAGCTGGACCGGACAGGGCGCAGATACGCAGTATTTT
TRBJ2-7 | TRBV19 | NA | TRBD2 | CATALRDYPLYEQYF | TGTGCCACCGCTTTGCGGGACTACCCACTATACGAGCAGTACTTC
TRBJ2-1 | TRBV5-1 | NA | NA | CASSLVFTGEIYNEQFF | TGCGCCAGCAGCTTGGTCTTTACGGGGGAAATTTACAATGAGCAGTTCTTC
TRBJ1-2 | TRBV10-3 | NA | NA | CAITEGGGYTF | TGTGCCATCACTGAGGGTGGCGGCTACACCTTC
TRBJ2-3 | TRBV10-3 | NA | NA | CAISESAGLGDTQYF | TGTGCCATCAGTGAGTCGGCAGGATTGGGAGATACGCAGTATTTT
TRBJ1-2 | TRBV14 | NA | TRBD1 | CASSRQGSGGYTF | TGTGCCAGCAGTAGACAGGGGTCCGGAGGCTACACCTTC
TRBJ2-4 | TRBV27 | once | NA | CASATGSANIQYF | TGTGCCAGCGCCACGGGTTCGGCAAACATTCAGTACTTC
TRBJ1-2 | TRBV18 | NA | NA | CASSPSSGAHSNYGYTF | TGTGCCAGCTCACCATCAAGCGGGGCGCACTCTAACTATGGCTACACCTTC
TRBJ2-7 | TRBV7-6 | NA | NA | CASSLAGSGTYEQYF | TGTGCCAGCAGCTTAGCCGGGTCAGGGACCTACGAGCAGTACTTC
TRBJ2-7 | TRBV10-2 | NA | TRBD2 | CASSPGTSGSLYEQYF | TGCGCCAGCAGCCCCGGGACTAGCGGGAGTTTGTACGAGCAGTACTTC
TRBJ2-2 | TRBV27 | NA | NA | CASSPLRDLAGELFF | TGTGCCAGCAGCCCTTTGAGGGATTTGGCCGGGGAGCTGTTTTTT
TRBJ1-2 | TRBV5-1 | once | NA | CASSFGGVGGYTF | TGCGCCAGCAGCTTCGGAGGGGTTGGTGGCTACACCTTC
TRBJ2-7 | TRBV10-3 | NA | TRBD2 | CAISSRAGGYEQYF | TGTGCCATCAGCTCTAGAGCGGGAGGCTACGAGCAGTACTTC
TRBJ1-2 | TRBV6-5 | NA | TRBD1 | CASSYPGQGGYTF | TGTGCCAGCAGTTACCCAGGACAGGGTGGCTACACCTTC
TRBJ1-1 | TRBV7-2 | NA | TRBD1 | CASSRLSGQGTEAFF | TGTGCCAGCAGCCGACTGAGTGGACAGGGAACTGAAGCTTTCTTT
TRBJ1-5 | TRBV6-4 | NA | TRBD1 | CASLRDRRYLGIQPQHF | TGTGCCAGCCTCCGGGACAGGCGTTATCTAGGGATTCAGCCCCAGCATTTT
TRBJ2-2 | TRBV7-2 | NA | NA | CASNSGRPTGELFF | TGTGCCAGCAACTCGGGCAGGCCCACCGGGGAGCTGTTTTTT
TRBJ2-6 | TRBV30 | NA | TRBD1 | CALSGQLSGANVLTF | TGTGCCTTATCGGGACAGTTGTCTGGGGCCAACGTCCTGACTTTC
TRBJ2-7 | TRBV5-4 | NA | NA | CASSFDTYEQYF | TGTGCCAGCAGCTTCGACACCTACGAGCAGTACTTC
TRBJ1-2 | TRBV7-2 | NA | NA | CASSSAGGYYGYTF | TGTGCCAGCAGCTCCGCCGGAGGGTACTATGGCTACACCTTC
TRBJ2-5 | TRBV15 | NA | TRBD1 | CATSRDTGGVGTQYF | TGTGCCACCAGCAGAGATACAGGGGGTGTCGGGACCCAGTACTTC